The sequence of this TCR beta chain was determined in a study of blood T cell repertoires in COVID-19. Turning to the study itself: The cDNA or gDNA used as material had been derived from T cells, B-cell-depleted T cells, or PBMCs.

This clone has more than one count but fewer than ten. Seattle-derived patients entered the study during active infection and were followed longitudinally. In the authors' methods: Estimated nucleated cell counts came from reference gene primer amplification. Only in-frame clones appear in the TCRdb table, and some are missing; sequencing was by immunoSEQ multiplex PCR. From that table come the V and J calls and clone size; the DNA was used to work out D and trimming. Among tens of thousands of clones listed, around 90% were seen once. Trimming pared 5 bases from V and 4 bases from J, leaving 14 bases between. Germline V gives CDR1 SGHTA, CDR2 FQGNSA. This CDR3 region has 15 residues.

The rearrangement joins TRBV7-2 to TRBJ1-4; tentative D call: TRBD1 (5 bases). The clonotype was recovered from a man in his fifties with COVID-19, enrolled during active disease. What was sequenced was peripheral blood. CDR3 in amino acids: CASSVDQGSNEKLFF. In DNA, the CDR3 is TGTGCCAGCAGCGTCGACCAGGGCAGTAATGAAAAACTGTTTTTT. The complete variable domain, with remaining parts taken from reference TRBV7-2 and TRBJ1-4, reads GAGVSQSPSNKVTEKGKDVELRCDPISGHTALYWYRQSLGQGLEFLIYFQGNSAPDKSGLPSDRFSAERTGGSVSTLTIQRTQQEDSAVYLCASSVDQGSNEKLFFGSGTQLSVL.